This T cell receptor (beta chain) was captured by sequencing in a study of CD8+ T cells in alopecia areata. The CDR3 is 16 residues long. Germline V gene sequence: CDR1 SEHNR, CDR2 FQNEAQ (reference sequence). Losses at the gene ends were 4 bases for V and 5 bases for J; bases not matched to a gene: 8. Reverse transcribed after extraction, RNA yielded cDNA as the sequencing template. TCRdb keeps only in-frame clones here, not all; method: immunoSEQ multiplex PCR. Of roughly 98,000 clones in the sample, 60% to 75% are singletons; the top ten hold around 15%. Indicated treatment: oral pan-JAK inhibitor, 5-10 mg twice daily.

V gene TRBV7-9 combines with J gene TRBJ2-5, with 12 bases lining up with TRBD2. This clonotype originated in a human donor with alopecia areata. Here the sequenced sample was CD8+ T cells sorted from blood, taken at week 4, from a patient treated with tofacitinib. The CDR3 here is CASSSRLAGDGETQYF. CDR3 DNA: TGTGCCAGCAGCTCCCGACTAGCGGGAGATGGTGAGACCCAGTACTTC.